This T cell receptor beta chain was profiled in a study of beta chain features in type 1 diabetes. Overall study findings and caveats: The question left open here concerned HLA type influencing TCRB rearrangement. The cDNA sequencing approach could over-represent high-TCR-expressing cells. VDJ junctions from patients with type 1 diabetes contained fewer insertions and more deletions. Researchers report that Type 1 diabetes patients had moderately but significantly shorter TCRB CDR3s across all four CD4+ subsets.

Expressed TCRB transcripts were sequenced because the entire RNA isolate underwent reverse transcription. Using immunoSEQ multiplex PCR, the repertoire was profiled, and TCRdb retains in-frame clones only, with some absent. This sample has 680,000 or so clones, with 15% to 17% found just once. This clone was seen a handful of times. The antigen remains unidentified. The TCR originated in a man aged 18 to 29 in good health. The material sequenced was naive CD4+ T cells from blood.

The CDR3 nucleotides read TGCGCCAGCAGCCAAGGAAGAACTCCTATATCTTCACCTTATTTTGGCTACACCTTC. Translation gives CASSQGRTPISSPYFGYTF. The chain has TRBV4-1 and TRBJ1-2, with D unresolved. V lost 1 base and J lost 7, with 28 bases in between. CDR1 is MGHRA, CDR2 YSYEKL, per germline. This CDR3 is 19 amino acids long.